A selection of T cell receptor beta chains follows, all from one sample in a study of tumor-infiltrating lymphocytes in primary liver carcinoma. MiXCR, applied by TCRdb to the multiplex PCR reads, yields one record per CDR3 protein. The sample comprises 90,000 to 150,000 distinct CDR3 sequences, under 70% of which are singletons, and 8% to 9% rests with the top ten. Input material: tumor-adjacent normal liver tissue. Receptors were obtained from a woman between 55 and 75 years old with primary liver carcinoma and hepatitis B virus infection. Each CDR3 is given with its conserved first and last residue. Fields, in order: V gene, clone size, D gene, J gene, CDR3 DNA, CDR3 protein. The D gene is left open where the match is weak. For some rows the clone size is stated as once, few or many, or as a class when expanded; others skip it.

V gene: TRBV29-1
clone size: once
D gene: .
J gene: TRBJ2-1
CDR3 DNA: TGCAGCGTCGTAAAGGCGAACTCCTACAATGGGCAGTTCTTC
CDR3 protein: CSVVKANSYNGQFF

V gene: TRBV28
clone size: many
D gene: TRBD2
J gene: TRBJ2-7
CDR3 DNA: TGTGCCAGCAGTTTGGAAGCGGGAGGGGTCGAGCAGTACTTC
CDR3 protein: CASSLEAGGVEQYF

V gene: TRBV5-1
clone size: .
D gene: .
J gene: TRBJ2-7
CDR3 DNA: TGCGCCAGCATCTTGGAGTCGGGGCACGGGTCCTACGAGCAGTACTTC
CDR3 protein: CASILESGHGSYEQYF

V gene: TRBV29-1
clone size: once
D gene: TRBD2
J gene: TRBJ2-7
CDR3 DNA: TGCAGCTCTCGCGAGTTCGGGAGGGCATCCTACAAGCAGTACTTC
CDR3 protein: CSSREFGRASYKQYF

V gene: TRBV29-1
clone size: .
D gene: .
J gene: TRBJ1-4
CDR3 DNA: TGCAGCGTTACGGGGGCTTTTAATGGAAAACCGTTTTTT
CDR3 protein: CSVTGAFNGKPFF

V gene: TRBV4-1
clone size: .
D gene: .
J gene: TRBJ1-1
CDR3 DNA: TGCGCCAGCAACCAAGATCGAAGGAACACTGAAGCTTACTTT
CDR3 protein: CASNQDRRNTEAYF

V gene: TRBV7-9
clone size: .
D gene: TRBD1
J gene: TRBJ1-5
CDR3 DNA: TGTGCCAGCAGCTTAATGGGACAGGGTCATCTGCCCCAGCATTTT
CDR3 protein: CASSLMGQGHLPQHF

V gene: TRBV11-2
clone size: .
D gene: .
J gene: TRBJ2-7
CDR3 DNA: TGTGCCAGCAGCTTAGGGGCCTACGAACAGTACTTC
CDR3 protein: CASSLGAYEQYF

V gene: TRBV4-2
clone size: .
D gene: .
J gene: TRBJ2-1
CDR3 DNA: TGTGCCAGCAACCGAGCCAGGCTCTCCTACAATGAGCAGTTTTTC
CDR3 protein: CASNRARLSYNEQFF

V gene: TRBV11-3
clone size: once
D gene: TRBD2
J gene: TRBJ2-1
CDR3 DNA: TGTGCCAGCAGCCGAGTAGCGGGTGAGGGGTATGAGCAGTTCTTC
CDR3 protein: CASSRVAGEGYEQFF

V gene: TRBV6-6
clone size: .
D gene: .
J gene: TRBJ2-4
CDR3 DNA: TGTGCCAGCTGTTACGGGACGGCAAGAATCGCCAAAAACATTCAGTACTTC
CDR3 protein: CASCYGTARIAKNIQYF

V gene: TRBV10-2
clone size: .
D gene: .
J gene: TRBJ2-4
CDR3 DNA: TGCGCTAGCAGTGAGTCAAGGGGAAGGGACATTCATTACTTC
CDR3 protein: CASSESRGRDIHYF

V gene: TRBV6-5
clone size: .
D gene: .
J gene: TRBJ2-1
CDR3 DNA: TGTGCCGGCAGTCCGGACTGGATCGACAATGAGCAGTTCTTC
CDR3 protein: CAGSPDWIDNEQFF

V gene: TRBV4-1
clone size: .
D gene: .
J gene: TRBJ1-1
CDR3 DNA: TGCATCAGCAGCCAAGATGGGCAGTCCATGAACACTGAAGCTTTCTTT
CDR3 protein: CISSQDGQSMNTEAFF

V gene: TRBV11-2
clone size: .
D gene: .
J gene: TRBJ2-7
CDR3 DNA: TGTGTCAGCAGCTTAGATAGGGGACCAATTCCCGAGCAGTGCTTC
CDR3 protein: CVSSLDRGPIPEQCF

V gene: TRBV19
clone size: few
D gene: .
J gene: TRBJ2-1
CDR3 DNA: TGTGCCAGTAGTATAGTTGCTAGCTTCTCCTCCTACAATGAGCAGTTCTTC
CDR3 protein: CASSIVASFSSYNEQFF

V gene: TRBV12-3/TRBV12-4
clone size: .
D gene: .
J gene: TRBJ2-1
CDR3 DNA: TGTGCCAGCAGTTTACTAGTGGCCCTTGATGAGCAGTCCTTC
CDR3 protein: CASSLLVALDEQSF

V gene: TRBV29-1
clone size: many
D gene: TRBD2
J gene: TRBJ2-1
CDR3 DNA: TGCAGCGTTGGGCACTTAGCGGGAGCCGATGAGCAGTTCTTC
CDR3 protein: CSVGHLAGADEQFF

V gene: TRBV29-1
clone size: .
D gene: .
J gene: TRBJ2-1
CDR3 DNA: TGCAGCGTTGAAGGGGGTCGGTCGGGCTATGAGCAGTTCTTC
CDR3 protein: CSVEGGRSGYEQFF

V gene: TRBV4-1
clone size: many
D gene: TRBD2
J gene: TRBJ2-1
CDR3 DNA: TGCGCCAGCAGGGTGACTAGCGGGAGGGCCAATGAGCAGTTCTTC
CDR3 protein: CASRVTSGRANEQFF

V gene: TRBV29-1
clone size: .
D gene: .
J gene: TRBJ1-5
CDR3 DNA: TGCAGCGTTTGTGTGGGGGCTGGGAATCAGCTCCAGCATTTT
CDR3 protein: CSVCVGAGNQLQHF

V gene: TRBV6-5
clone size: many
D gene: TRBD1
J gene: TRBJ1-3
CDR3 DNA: TGTGCCAGCAGAAGGGACAGGTCCTCTGGAAACACCATATATTTT
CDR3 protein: CASRRDRSSGNTIYF

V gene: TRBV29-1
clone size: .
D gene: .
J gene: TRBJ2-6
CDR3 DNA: TGCAGCGTCGCACTCAGGGCCTCTGGGGCCAACGTCCTGACTTTC
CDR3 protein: CSVALRASGANVLTF

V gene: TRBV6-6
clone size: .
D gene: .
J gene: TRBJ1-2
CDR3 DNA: TGTGTCAGCAGTTACGTCGCAGGATTTGGCTACACCTTC
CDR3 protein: CVSSYVAGFGYTF

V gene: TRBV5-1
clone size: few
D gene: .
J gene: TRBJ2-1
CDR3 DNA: TGCGCCAGCAGCTTGGGGTGGTCCTACAATGAGCAGTTCTTC
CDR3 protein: CASSLGWSYNEQFF

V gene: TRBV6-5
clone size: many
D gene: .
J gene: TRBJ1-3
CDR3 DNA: TGTGCCAGCAGTTACGAAGCGCTTGGCTCTGGAAACACCATATATTTT
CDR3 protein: CASSYEALGSGNTIYF

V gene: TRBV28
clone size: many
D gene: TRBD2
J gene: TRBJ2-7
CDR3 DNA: TGTGCCAGCAGTTACGCCCCATCAACTAGCGGGAGGTGGGGGCGCTACGAGCAGTACTTC
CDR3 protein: CASSYAPSTSGRWGRYEQYF

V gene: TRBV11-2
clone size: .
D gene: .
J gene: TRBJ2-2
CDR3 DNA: TGTGCCAGCAGCTTATTCCCTGCTAACACCGGGGAGTTGTTTTTT
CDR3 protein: CASSLFPANTGELFF

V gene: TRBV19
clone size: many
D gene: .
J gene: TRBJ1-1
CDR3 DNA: TGTGCCAGTACCCCGGTGACAGAGAGCACTGAAGCTTTCTTT
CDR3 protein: CASTPVTESTEAFF